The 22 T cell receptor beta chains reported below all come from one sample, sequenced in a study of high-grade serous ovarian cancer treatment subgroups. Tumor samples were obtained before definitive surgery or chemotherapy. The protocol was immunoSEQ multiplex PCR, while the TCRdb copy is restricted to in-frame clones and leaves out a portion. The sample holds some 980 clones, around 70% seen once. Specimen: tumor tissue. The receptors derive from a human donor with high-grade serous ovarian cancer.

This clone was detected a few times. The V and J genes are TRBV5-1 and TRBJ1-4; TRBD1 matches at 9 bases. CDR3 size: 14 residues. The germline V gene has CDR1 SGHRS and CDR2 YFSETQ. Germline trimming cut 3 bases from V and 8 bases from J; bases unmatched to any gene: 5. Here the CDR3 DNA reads TGCGCCAGCAGCTCCGGACAGGGGCAGGAAAAACTGTTTTTT. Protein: CASSSGQGQEKLFF.

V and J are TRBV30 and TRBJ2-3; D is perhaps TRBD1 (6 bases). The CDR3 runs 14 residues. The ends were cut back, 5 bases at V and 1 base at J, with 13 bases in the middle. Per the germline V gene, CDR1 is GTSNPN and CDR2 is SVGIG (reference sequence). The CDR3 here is CAWDRPPGTDTQYF. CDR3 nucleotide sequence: TGTGCCTGGGACAGGCCCCCGGGCACAGATACGCAGTATTTT. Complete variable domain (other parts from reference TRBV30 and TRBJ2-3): SQTIHQWPATLVQPVGSPLSLECTVEGTSNPNLYWYRQAAGRGLQLLFYSVGIGQISSEVPQNLSASRPQDRQFILSSKKLLLSDSGFYLCAWDRPPGTDTQYFGPGTRLTVL.

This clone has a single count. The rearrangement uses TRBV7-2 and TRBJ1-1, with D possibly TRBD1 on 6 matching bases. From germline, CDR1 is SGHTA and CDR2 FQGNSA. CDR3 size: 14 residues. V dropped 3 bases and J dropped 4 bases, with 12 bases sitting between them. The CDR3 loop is CASSFYRAGTEAFF. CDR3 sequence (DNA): TGTGCCAGCAGCTTCTACAGGGCCGGCACTGAAGCTTTCTTT.

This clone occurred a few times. The CDR3 loop is CASSERAGGQETQYF. The CDR3 DNA reads as TGTGCCAGCAGTGAGAGAGCGGGGGGCCAAGAGACCCAGTACTTC. V gene TRBV6-1 combines with J gene TRBJ2-5; TRBD2 agrees at 9 bases. V was pared by 3 bases and J by 1 base, with 3 bases of the junction left unmatched. CDR3 length equals 15 residues. The germline V gene has CDR1 MNHNS and CDR2 SASEGT.

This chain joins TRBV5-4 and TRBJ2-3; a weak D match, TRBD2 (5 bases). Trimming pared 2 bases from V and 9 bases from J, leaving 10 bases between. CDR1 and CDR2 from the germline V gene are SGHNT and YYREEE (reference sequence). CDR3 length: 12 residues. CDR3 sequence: CASSFSSTTQYF. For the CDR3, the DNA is TGTGCCAGCAGCTTCTCTAGCACAACGCAGTATTTT.

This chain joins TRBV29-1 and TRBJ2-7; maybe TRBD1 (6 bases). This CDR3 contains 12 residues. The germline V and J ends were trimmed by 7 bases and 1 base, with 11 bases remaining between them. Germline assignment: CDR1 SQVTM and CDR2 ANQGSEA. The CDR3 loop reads CSARDISYEQYF. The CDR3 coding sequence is TGCAGCGCCAGGGACATTTCCTACGAGCAGTACTTC.

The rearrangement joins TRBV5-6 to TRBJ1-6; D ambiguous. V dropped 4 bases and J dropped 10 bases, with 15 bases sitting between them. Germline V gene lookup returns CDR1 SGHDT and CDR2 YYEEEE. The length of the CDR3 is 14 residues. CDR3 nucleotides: TGTGCCAGCAGCGCTCGGGTGGGAGGATCACCCCTCCACTTT. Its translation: CASSARVGGSPLHF.

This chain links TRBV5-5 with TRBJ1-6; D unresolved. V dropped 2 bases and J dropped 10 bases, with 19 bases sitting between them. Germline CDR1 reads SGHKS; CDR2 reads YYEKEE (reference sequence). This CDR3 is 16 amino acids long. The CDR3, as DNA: TGTGCCAGCAGCTTAAGGGATGTAGGGAACGACTCACCCCTCCACTTT. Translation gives CASSLRDVGNDSPLHF. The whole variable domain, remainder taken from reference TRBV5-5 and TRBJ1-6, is DAGVTQSPTHLIKTRGQQVTLRCSPISGHKSVSWYQQVLGQGPQFIFQYYEKEERGRGNFPDRFSARQFPNYSSELNVNALLLGDSALYLCASSLRDVGNDSPLHFGNGTRLTVT.

CDR3 sequence reads: CATGLIAGDNEQFF. In nucleotides, the CDR3 is TGTGCCACCGGGCTCATAGCGGGGGACAATGAGCAGTTCTTC. The chain links TRBV11-1 to TRBJ2-1; 9 bases are a match to TRBD2. J lost 5 bases, V lost 10 bases, and 9 bases had no gene match. This CDR3 is 14 amino acids long. CDR1 is SGHAT and CDR2 is FQDESV in the germline V gene (reference sequence).

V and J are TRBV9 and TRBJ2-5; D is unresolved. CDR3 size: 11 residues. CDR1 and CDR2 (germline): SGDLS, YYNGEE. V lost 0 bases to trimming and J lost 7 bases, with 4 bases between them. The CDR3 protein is CASSVAGTQYF. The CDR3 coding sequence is TGTGCCAGCAGCGTAGCGGGGACCCAGTACTTC. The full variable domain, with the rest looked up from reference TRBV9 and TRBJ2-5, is DSGVTQTPKHLITATGQRVTLRCSPRSGDLSVYWYQQSLDQGLQFLIQYYNGEERAKGNILERFSAQQFPDLHSELNLSSLELGDSALYFCASSVAGTQYFGPGTRLLVL.

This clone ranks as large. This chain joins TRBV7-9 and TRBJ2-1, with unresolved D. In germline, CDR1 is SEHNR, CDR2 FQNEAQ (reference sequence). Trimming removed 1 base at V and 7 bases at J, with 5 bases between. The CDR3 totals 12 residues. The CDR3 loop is CASSLEGNEQFF. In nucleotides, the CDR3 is TGTGCCAGCAGCTTAGAAGGGAATGAGCAGTTCTTC.

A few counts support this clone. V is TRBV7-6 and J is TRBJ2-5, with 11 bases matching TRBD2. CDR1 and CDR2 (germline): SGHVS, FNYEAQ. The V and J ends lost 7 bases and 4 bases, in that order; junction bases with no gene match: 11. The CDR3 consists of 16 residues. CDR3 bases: TGTGCCAGCACCATTAATGTAGCGGGGGGGAGAGAGACCCAGTACTTC. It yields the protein CASTINVAGGRETQYF.

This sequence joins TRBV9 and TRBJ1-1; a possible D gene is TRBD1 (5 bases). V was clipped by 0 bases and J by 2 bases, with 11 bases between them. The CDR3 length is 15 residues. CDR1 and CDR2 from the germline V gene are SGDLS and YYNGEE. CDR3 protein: CASSVVGGSNTEAFF. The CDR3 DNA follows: TGTGCCAGCAGCGTAGTCGGGGGTTCTAACACTGAAGCTTTCTTT.

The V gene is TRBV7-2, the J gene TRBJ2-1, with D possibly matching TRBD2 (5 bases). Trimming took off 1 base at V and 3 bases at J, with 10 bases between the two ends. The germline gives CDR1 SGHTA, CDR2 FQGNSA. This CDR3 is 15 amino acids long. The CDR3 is CASSLVVRDYNEQFF. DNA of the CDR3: TGTGCCAGCAGCTTAGTAGTCCGGGACTACAATGAGCAGTTCTTC.

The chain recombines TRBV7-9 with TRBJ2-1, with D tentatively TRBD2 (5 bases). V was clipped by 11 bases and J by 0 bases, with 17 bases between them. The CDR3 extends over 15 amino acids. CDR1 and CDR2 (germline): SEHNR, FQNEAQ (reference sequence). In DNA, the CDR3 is TGTGCCGGAGCGGATAGCTTAAGCTCCTACAATGAGCAGTTCTTC. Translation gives CAGADSLSSYNEQFF.

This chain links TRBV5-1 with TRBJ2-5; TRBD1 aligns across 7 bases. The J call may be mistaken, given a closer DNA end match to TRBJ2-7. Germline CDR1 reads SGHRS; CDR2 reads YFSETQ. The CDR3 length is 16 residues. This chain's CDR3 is CASSLGHRDSKYEQYF. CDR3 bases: TGCGCCAGCAGCTTGGGCCACCGGGACAGCAAATACGAGCAGTACTTC.

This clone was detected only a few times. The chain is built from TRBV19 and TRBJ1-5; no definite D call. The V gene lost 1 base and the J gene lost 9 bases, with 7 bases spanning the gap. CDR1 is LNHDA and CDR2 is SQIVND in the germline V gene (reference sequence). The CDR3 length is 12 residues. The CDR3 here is CASSIARGPQHF. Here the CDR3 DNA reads TGTGCCAGTAGTATAGCTCGGGGGCCCCAGCATTTT.

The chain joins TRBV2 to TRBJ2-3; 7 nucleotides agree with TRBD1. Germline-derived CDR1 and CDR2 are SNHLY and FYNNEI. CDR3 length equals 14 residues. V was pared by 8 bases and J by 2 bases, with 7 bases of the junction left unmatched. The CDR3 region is CASGRDSSTDTQYF. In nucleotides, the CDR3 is TGTGCCAGCGGAAGGGACAGCTCCACAGATACGCAGTATTTT.

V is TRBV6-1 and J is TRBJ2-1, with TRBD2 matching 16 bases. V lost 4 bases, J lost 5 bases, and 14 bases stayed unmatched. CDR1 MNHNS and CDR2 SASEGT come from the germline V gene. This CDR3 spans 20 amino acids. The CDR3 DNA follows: TGTGCCAGCAGTGGGACAACCGGGACTAGCGGGGGGGCTAATCACAATGAGCAGTTCTTC. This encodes CASSGTTGTSGGANHNEQFF.

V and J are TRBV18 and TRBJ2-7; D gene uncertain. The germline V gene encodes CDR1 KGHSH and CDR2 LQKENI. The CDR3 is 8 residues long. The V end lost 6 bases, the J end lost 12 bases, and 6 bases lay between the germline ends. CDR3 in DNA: TGTGCCAGCTCCTGGCGGTACTTC. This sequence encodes CASSWRYF.

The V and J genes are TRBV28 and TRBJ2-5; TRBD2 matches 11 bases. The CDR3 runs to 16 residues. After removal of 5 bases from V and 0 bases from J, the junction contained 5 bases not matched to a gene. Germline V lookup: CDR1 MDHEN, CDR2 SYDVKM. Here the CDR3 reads CASSDSGLADQETQYF. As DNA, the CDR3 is TGTGCCAGCAGTGACTCGGGACTAGCGGACCAAGAGACCCAGTACTTC.

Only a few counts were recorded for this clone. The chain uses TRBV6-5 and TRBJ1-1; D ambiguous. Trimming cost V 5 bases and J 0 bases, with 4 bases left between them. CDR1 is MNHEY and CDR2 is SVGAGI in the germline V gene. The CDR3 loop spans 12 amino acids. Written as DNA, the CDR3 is TGTGCCAGCAGTACAATGAACACTGAAGCTTTCTTT. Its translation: CASSTMNTEAFF.